The 21 T cell receptor beta chains presented below share a single source sample, sequenced in a study of cytomegalovirus exposure and HLA in healthy donors. It was with 60 Vbeta and 13 Jbeta primers that the PCR ran. Libraries were prepared by immunoSEQ multiplex PCR; TCRdb keeps only in-frame clonotypes and omits some of them. The sample lists approximately 220,000 clones, roughly 80% occurring once. Sequenced: PBMCs. Source of these receptors: a girl aged 10 to 17 in good health and CMV-seronegative.

This chain uses TRBV6-5 with TRBJ1-3; D uncertain. Trimming left V 0 bases short and J 4 bases short, with 13 bases between. CDR3 length: 16 residues. CDR1 and CDR2 (germline): MNHEY, SVGAGI. The chain's CDR3 is CASSYSTGRAGNTIYF. CDR3 sequence (DNA): TGTGCCAGCAGTTACTCGACGGGAAGAGCCGGAAACACCATATATTTT.

This chain links TRBV2 with TRBJ1-6; D is unclear. The germline V gene encodes CDR1 SNHLY and CDR2 FYNNEI. The CDR3 runs 13 residues. V lost 2 bases, J lost 6 bases, and 5 bases lay in between. The CDR3 protein is CASSEQINSPLHF. The CDR3 region has the DNA TGTGCCAGCAGTGAACAGATTAATTCACCCCTCCACTTT.

The chain has TRBV7-3 and TRBJ2-7; TRBD2 aligns across 7 bases. The J segment lost 5 bases and the V segment lost 2 bases, leaving 6 bases of the junction unmatched. The CDR3 is made up of 14 amino acids. CDR1 SGHTA and CDR2 FQGTGA come from the germline V gene. Here the CDR3 reads CASSLLGGNDEQYF. CDR3 DNA sequence: TGTGCCAGCAGCTTACTGGGGGGGAACGACGAGCAGTACTTC.

Concerning this clone: At the DNA level, this CDR3 is encoded by other sequences in the same sample as well. The rearrangement uses TRBV27 and TRBJ1-2; D is unresolved. V was pared by 5 bases and J by 4 bases, with 11 bases between. The CDR3 sequence is 13 residues long. From germline, CDR1 is MNHEY and CDR2 SMNVEV (reference sequence). As DNA, the CDR3 is TGTGCCAGCAGTCTGCGAGGTAGCTATGGCTACACCTTC. Protein sequence: CASSLRGSYGYTF.

The chain employs TRBV30 and TRBJ1-5; a weak D match, TRBD1 (5 bases). The CDR3 is 13 residues long. Germline values: CDR1 GTSNPN, CDR2 SVGIG (reference sequence). Trimming stripped 3 bases from V and 2 bases from J, with 8 bases between. The CDR3 here is CAWSEGGNQPQHF. The CDR3 DNA reads as TGTGCCTGGAGCGAAGGGGGCAATCAGCCCCAGCATTTT.

The genes are TRBV7-5 and TRBJ2-7; the tabulated D call, TRBD1, remains unverified against the DNA. TRBV7-5 counts as a pseudogene. This CDR3 is built from 17 residues. CDR3 residues: CARSPGGGDRDPYEQYF. The CDR3 DNA reads as TGTGCCAGAAGCCCCGGGGGCGGGGACAGGGATCCCTACGAGCAGTACTTC.

The V gene is TRBV9, the J gene TRBJ2-2; D is unresolved. Trimming took off 0 bases at V and 8 bases at J, with 11 bases between the two ends. There are 14 residues in the CDR3. Germline V CDR1 and CDR2: SGDLS, YYNGEE. In DNA, the CDR3 is TGTGCCAGCAGCGTAGATTCACTGTATGGGGAGCTGTTTTTT. Encoded protein: CASSVDSLYGELFF.

This chain uses TRBV6-6 with TRBJ1-2; no reliable D call. V shed 6 bases and J shed 3 bases, with 20 bases lying between them. The CDR3 runs 16 residues. Germline assignment: CDR1 MNHNY and CDR2 SVGAGI (reference sequence). The CDR3 region has the DNA TGTGCCAGCAGCCTCGCCCAGGTGTACAACTACTATGGCTACACCTTC. Translation: CASSLAQVYNYYGYTF.

The chain employs TRBV28 and TRBJ1-1; D is undetermined. Trimming took 6 bases from V and 0 from J, leaving 17 bases between them. Germline CDR1 and CDR2: MDHEN and SYDVKM. The CDR3 is made up of 16 amino acids. CDR3 region: CASSPYRSLMNTEAFF. CDR3 bases: TGTGCCAGCAGCCCATACCGGAGCCTCATGAACACTGAAGCTTTCTTT.

This clone was seen a single time. The chain links TRBV5-1 to TRBJ2-1, with D possibly matching TRBD1 (8 bases). This CDR3 region has 15 residues. Trimming took off 4 bases at V and 8 bases at J, with 19 bases between the two ends. The V gene's germline CDR1 is SGHRS and CDR2 YFSETQ. CDR3 sequence: CASSLGGTGRDEQFF. In DNA form, the CDR3 reads TGCGCCAGCAGCCTGGGGGGGACAGGTAGGGATGAGCAGTTCTTC.

The rearrangement links TRBV6-1 to TRBJ1-2, with D unclear. Trimming took 7 bases from V and 4 from J, leaving 10 bases between them. CDR1 is MNHNS, CDR2 SASEGT, per germline. The CDR3 runs to 12 residues. CDR3 sequence (DNA): TGTGCCAGCACCCGAGGGTCCTATGGCTACACCTTC. Translation: CASTRGSYGYTF.

The rearrangement joins TRBV2 to TRBJ2-7; D remains ambiguous. The V and J ends lost 0 bases and 3 bases respectively, with 12 bases between them. This CDR3 is 15 amino acids long. CDR1 is SNHLY and CDR2 is FYNNEI in the germline V gene. The CDR3, as DNA: TGTGCCAGCAGTGAAGCGGCCGTTTCGGGCTACGAGCAGTACTTC. This sequence encodes CASSEAAVSGYEQYF.

In DNA form, the CDR3 reads TGTGCCACCAGCAGAGATTCGAGGGCTGGCTACACCTTC. Translation: CATSRDSRAGYTF. The rearrangement uses TRBV15 and TRBJ1-2; D unclear. V was trimmed by 0 bases and J by 7 bases, leaving 9 bases between them. CDR1 is LNHNV, CDR2 YYDKDF, per germline (reference sequence). The CDR3 length is 13 residues.

CDR3 DNA sequence: TGTGCCAGCAGCCTGTCTTGGCGGGGAGCGATAGATACGCAGTATTTT. This translates into CASSLSWRGAIDTQYF. The chain carries TRBV7-2 and TRBJ2-3; D is perhaps TRBD2 (6 bases). The V and J ends lost 5 bases and 5 bases respectively, with 20 bases between them. Germline assignment: CDR1 SGHTA and CDR2 FQGNSA. This CDR3 contains 16 residues.

V is TRBV11-2 and J is TRBJ2-3, with 10 bases lining up with TRBD2. CDR3 length: 17 residues. The V and J ends lost 1 base and 2 bases, in that order; junction bases with no gene match: 6. The germline V gene encodes CDR1 SGHAT and CDR2 FQNNGV. The chain's CDR3 is CASSLVGLAEFTDTQYF. CDR3 nucleotide sequence: TGTGCCAGCAGCTTAGTTGGACTAGCGGAGTTCACAGATACGCAGTATTTT.

The genes are TRBV11-2 and TRBJ1-1; 7 bases agree with TRBD1. Losses at the gene ends were 3 bases for V and 1 base for J; bases not matched to a gene: 5. The germline gives CDR1 SGHAT, CDR2 FQNNGV. The CDR3 sequence is 15 residues long. The CDR3 DNA is TGTGCCAGCAGCTTGGGACAGAACCCGAACACTGAAGCTTTCTTT. It codes for CASSLGQNPNTEAFF.

The chain links TRBV6-1 to TRBJ1-3; D is ambiguous. The CDR3 length is 13 residues. The V gene's germline CDR1 is MNHNS and CDR2 SASEGT. Trimming took off 3 bases at V and 6 bases at J, with 9 bases between the two ends. The CDR3, as DNA: TGTGCCAGCAGTGAGCAGGTGAAAAACACCATATATTTT. This sequence encodes CASSEQVKNTIYF.

CDR3 protein: CASSLRQAYGYTF. DNA of the CDR3: TGCGCCAGCAGCCTGAGACAGGCCTATGGCTACACCTTC. V is TRBV4-1 and J is TRBJ1-2; tentatively, D is TRBD1 (6 bases). V dropped 4 bases and J dropped 4 bases, with 10 bases sitting between them. This CDR3 has 13 residues. From germline, CDR1 is MGHRA and CDR2 YSYEKL.

V and J are TRBV15 and TRBJ1-5; D may be TRBD1 (5 bases). CDR1 and CDR2 from the germline V gene are LNHNV and YYDKDF (reference sequence). The CDR3 spans 15 residues. The V end lost 1 base, the J end lost 4 bases, and 11 bases lay between the germline ends. The CDR3 sequence: CATSRVGTFNQPQHF. CDR3 nucleotides: TGTGCCACCAGCAGAGTTGGGACTTTTAATCAGCCCCAGCATTTT.

The chain uses TRBV19 and TRBJ2-7; TRBD1 matches 8 bases. CDR1 LNHDA and CDR2 SQIVND come from the germline V gene (reference sequence). This CDR3 has 13 amino acids. After removal of 4 bases from V and 5 bases from J, the junction contained 4 bases not matched to a gene. The CDR3 DNA reads TGTGCCAGTAGTAACAGGGGGAGTGACGAGCAGTACTTC. It codes for CASSNRGSDEQYF.

V is TRBV28 and J is TRBJ2-3; TRBD1 matches 7 bases. Germline V CDR1 and CDR2: MDHEN, SYDVKM. With 4 bases clipped from V and 2 bases from J, the junction kept 6 bases outside the gene matches. The CDR3 covers 15 residues. The CDR3 loop is CASSSGQLNTDTQYF. CDR3 bases: TGTGCCAGCAGTTCGGGACAGCTTAACACAGATACGCAGTATTTT.